The rows below give T cell receptor beta chains drawn from one sample of a study of technical replicates of blood from a handful of donors. Sequenced by immunoSEQ multiplex PCR; TCRdb stores in-frame clones only, minus some. In the table there are 85,000 to 100,000 clones, under 97% of which are singletons. The sample taken for sequencing was T cells isolated from PBMCs. All receptors derive from a human donor in good health. CDR3s include the opening cysteine and the closing phenylalanine or tryptophan. A D gene is named only where the DNA matches it firmly. Clone size is not always given. Where it is, it says once, few, many or a class for expanded clones.

>-|TRBJ1-1|TRBV15|-
TGTGCCACCAGTCCTAGTACGGGGTCTCGTGTGTGGATGGATGCTTTCTTT
CATSPSTGSRVWMDAFF
>-|TRBJ2-5|TRBV18|-
TGTGCCAGCTCACGGGAGAACGAAGAGACCCAGTACTTC
CASSRENEETQYF
>-|TRBJ2-4|TRBV5-1|-
TGCGCCAGCAGCTTTAGCGGAGGGATAAACATTCAGTACTTC
CASSFSGGINIQYF
>-|TRBJ1-2|TRBV6-5|few
TGTGCCAGCGGGGGGGAGACACCTTATGGCTACACCTTC
CASGGETPYGYTF
>-|TRBJ1-2|TRBV11-2|-
TGTGCCAGCAGATCTCCCGGGGGGAGTAACTATGGCTACACCTTC
CASRSPGGSNYGYTF
>TRBD2|TRBJ2-1|TRBV4-1|-
TGCGCCAGCAGCCAACCCGGGACTAGTAGCGATGAGCAGTTCTTC
CASSQPGTSSDEQFF
>-|TRBJ1-3|TRBV14|-
TGTGCCAGCAGCCAAGAGGGAAAGGGGAGAAACACCATATATTTT
CASSQEGKGRNTIYF
>TRBD2|TRBJ2-7|TRBV25-1|-
TGTGCCAGCAGTGACTACCAACGCGGGGGGATCTACGAGCAGTACTTC
CASSDYQRGGIYEQYF
>TRBD1|TRBJ1-2|TRBV2|-
TGTGCCAGCAACGGACAGGGTGAAGGTACAGGCTACACCTTC
CASNGQGEGTGYTF
>TRBD1|TRBJ1-1|TRBV19|-
TGTGCCAGTACCCCCACGGGGGACAGGGGGCTAGGGAACACTGAAGCTTTCTTT
CASTPTGDRGLGNTEAFF
>-|TRBJ1-4|TRBV27|-
TGTGCCAGCAGTTTAAGCCTCGCTAATGAAAAACTGTTTTTT
CASSLSLANEKLFF
>TRBD1|TRBJ2-7|TRBV10-2|-
TGCGCCAGCAGTGAGTCGGGGACAGGGAGTTGGGACGAGCAGTACTTC
CASSESGTGSWDEQYF
>-|TRBJ1-1|TRBV7-7|-
TGTGCCAGCAGCTTACTCAGGGGAACTGAAGCTTTCTTT
CASSLLRGTEAFF
>TRBD1|TRBJ2-7|TRBV29-1|once
TGCAGCGTTGGGGACAGGTACTCCGAACCGTACTTC
CSVGDRYSEPYF
>-|TRBJ1-5|TRBV9|-
TGTGCCAGCAGCGTAGGACTCAATCAGCCCCAGCATTTT
CASSVGLNQPQHF
>-|TRBJ1-4|TRBV6-5|-
TGTGCCAGCAGCAGGACAGTAAATGAAAAACTGTTTTTT
CASSRTVNEKLFF
>-|TRBJ2-7|TRBV6-1|-
TGTGCCAGCAGCTCTCCGGGACTGAGCTACGAGCAGTACTTC
CASSSPGLSYEQYF
>-|TRBJ1-3|TRBV7-3|-
TGTGCCAGCAGCTCGGACACCTATGGAAACACCATATATTTT
CASSSDTYGNTIYF
>-|TRBJ1-2|TRBV20-1|-
TGCAGTGCTCCTGTGGCGGCGGGCTACACCTTC
CSAPVAAGYTF
>TRBD1|TRBJ1-4|TRBV11-2|-
TGTGCCAGCAGCTTAGATAGAGGGGGCGCAGCGGAAAAACTGTTTTTT
CASSLDRGGAAEKLFF
>TRBD1|TRBJ2-7|TRBV2|-
TGTGCCACCCCGGACAGGACCGGCGAGCAGTACTTC
CATPDRTGEQYF
>TRBD1|TRBJ1-2|TRBV4-1|-
TGCGCCAGCAGCCAAGACCGGGACAGAACTTACTATGGCTACACCTTC
CASSQDRDRTYYGYTF
>TRBD1|TRBJ1-5|TRBV28|once
TGTGCCAGCAGTTTTTCAGGTCTTAGGACAGGGGGCTTTCAGCCCCAGCATTTT
CASSFSGLRTGGFQPQHF
>-|TRBJ1-4|TRBV6-1|-
TGTGCCAGCAGTGTGCGTCCAGGGGTTAATGAAAAACTGTTTTTT
CASSVRPGVNEKLFF
>-|TRBJ1-6|TRBV9|-
TGTGCCAGCAGCGTAGCCCCAGGAAATAATTCACCCCTCCACTTT
CASSVAPGNNSPLHF
>-|TRBJ2-7|TRBV9|-
TGTGCCAGCAGCGAGACTTTCCGGGGGGCGGTTTACGAGCAGTACTTC
CASSETFRGAVYEQYF
>TRBD1|TRBJ2-7|TRBV29-1|-
TGCAGCGTTATCCTGCGGGACAGGTCCTACGAGCAGTACTTC
CSVILRDRSYEQYF
>-|TRBJ1-1|TRBV5-1|-
TGCGCCAGCAGCTTGGACAGGGCTGGCACTGAAGCTTTCTTT
CASSLDRAGTEAFF
>TRBD2|TRBJ2-7|TRBV19|-
TGTGCCAGTAGGGAAACACTAGCGGGAAAGCCCGAGCAGTACTTC
CASRETLAGKPEQYF
>-|TRBJ2-7|TRBV6-1|-
TGTGCCAGCAGTGACAGGGTGGGCTACGAGCAGTACTTC
CASSDRVGYEQYF
>-|TRBJ2-7|TRBV6-6|-
TGTGCCAGCAGTTCCCCGAGGGCGGGAGAGCAGTACTTC
CASSSPRAGEQYF